This T cell receptor beta chain was observed in a study of regulatory T cells in long-lasting Graves disease. Study observations and caveats: Thyroid tissue was not studied; only peripheral blood was.

The V end was cut by 2 bases, the J end by 0 bases, with 11 bases between. This CDR3 is 16 amino acids long. CDR1 and CDR2 (germline): SGHRS, YFSETQ. According to the study, TCR beta libraries were built with iRepertoire HTBI primers and CDR3-region Arm-PCR. A single record per CDR3 protein comes from TCRdb applying MiXCR to the multiplex PCR reads. Of 350,000 to 500,000 distinct CDR3 sequences listed, 11% to 15% are singletons. In the case of this clonotype: What it binds is not known.

Specified time point: newly diagnosed GD, antithyroid drugs for less than 3 months. The TCR library used RNA extracted from PBMCs. Separately, the same data were catalogued under a study of T cells in Graves' hyperthyroidism and ophthalmopathy.

The specimen comprised peripheral blood mononuclear cells (PBMCs), sampled at new diagnosis, from a patient treated with antithyroid drugs. J is TRBJ2-2 and V is TRBV5-1; D is possibly TRBD2 (6 bases). The clonotype comes from a woman aged 45-60 years with Graves disease. CDR3 coding DNA: TGCGCCAGCAGCTTTCAGGGACTCTCGAACACCGGGGAGCTGTTTTTT. Its protein is CASSFQGLSNTGELFF.